The following is a T cell receptor beta chain sequence with its context. Its target is not known. Trimming stripped 0 bases from V and 3 bases from J, with 11 bases between. Germline CDR1 MGHRA, CDR2 YSYEKL. The CDR3 runs 15 residues. These data come from a study of radiation and T cells in renal cell carcinoma. Whole-study results and caveats: Tumor samples were small regions of approximately 0.92 g. Irradiated tumors had higher TCR clonality than control tumors.

The treatment: treatment-naive control, cytoreductive nephrectomy. This renal cell carcinoma was of the clear cell type. Sequenced control tumors were from more than ten males and several females, median age roughly 60. Only in-frame clones appear in the TCRdb table, and some are missing; sequencing was by immunoSEQ multiplex PCR. This table holds more than 15,000 clones, approximately 53% found once. The V gene is TRBV4-1, the J gene TRBJ1-2; maybe TRBD1 (6 bases). Specimen: tumor tissue, collected from a patient whose treatment was nephrectomy without radiotherapy. The origin of this receptor is a man between 45 and 60 years old with renal cell carcinoma. CDR3 region: CASSQDTTGYYGYTF. CDR3 DNA sequence: TGCGCCAGCAGCCAAGATACGACAGGCTACTATGGCTACACCTTC.